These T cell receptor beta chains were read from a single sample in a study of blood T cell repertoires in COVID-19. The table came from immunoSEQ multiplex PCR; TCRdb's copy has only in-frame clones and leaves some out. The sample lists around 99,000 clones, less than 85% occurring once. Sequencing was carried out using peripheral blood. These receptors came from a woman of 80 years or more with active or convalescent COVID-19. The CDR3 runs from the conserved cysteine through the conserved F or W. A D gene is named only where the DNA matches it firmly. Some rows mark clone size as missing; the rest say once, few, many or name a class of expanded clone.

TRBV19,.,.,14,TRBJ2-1,CASSIIAPHNEQFF,TGTGCCAGTAGTATAATAGCCCCCCACAATGAGCAGTTCTTC
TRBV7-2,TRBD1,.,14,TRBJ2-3,CASSLTGSTDTQYF,TGTGCCAGCAGCCTGACAGGGAGCACAGATACGCAGTATTTT
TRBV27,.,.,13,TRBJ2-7,CASSFGGADEQYF,TGTGCCAGCAGTTTTGGGGGGGCAGACGAGCAGTACTTC
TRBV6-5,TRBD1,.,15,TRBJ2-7,CASSNAGTGIYEQYF,TGTGCCAGCAGTAACGCCGGGACAGGAATTTACGAGCAGTACTTC
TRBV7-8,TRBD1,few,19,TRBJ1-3,CASSLNWQGAPYSGNTIYF,TGTGCCAGCAGCTTGAACTGGCAGGGGGCACCTTACTCTGGAAACACCATATATTTT
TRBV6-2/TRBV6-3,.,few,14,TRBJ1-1,CASSYHGTNTEAFF,TGTGCCAGCAGTTACCACGGGACTAACACTGAAGCTTTCTTT
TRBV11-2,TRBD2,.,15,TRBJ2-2,CASSFGGRTTGELFF,TGTGCCAGCAGCTTCGGCGGGAGGACCACCGGGGAGCTGTTTTTT
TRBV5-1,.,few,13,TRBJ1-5,CASSSQGDQPQHF,TGCGCCAGCAGCTCACAGGGAGATCAGCCCCAGCATTTT
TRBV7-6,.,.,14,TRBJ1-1,CASRKQAGSTEAFF,TGTGCCAGCAGAAAACAGGCGGGGTCCACTGAAGCTTTCTTT
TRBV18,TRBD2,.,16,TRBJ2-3,CASSSLAGTTLGSQYF,TGTGCCAGCTCATCTCTAGCGGGGACCACCTTGGGGTCGCAGTATTTT
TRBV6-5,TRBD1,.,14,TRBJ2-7,CASSRQGVPDEQYF,TGTGCCAGCAGTAGACAGGGGGTACCTGACGAGCAGTACTTC
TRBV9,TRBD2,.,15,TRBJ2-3,CASSVVTSGADTQYF,TGTGCCAGCAGCGTAGTGACTAGCGGAGCAGATACGCAGTATTTT
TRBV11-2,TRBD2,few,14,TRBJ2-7,CASSGAGGVYEQYF,TGTGCCAGCAGTGGAGCGGGAGGGGTCTACGAGCAGTACTTC
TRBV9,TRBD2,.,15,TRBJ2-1,CASSVQPSGRNEQFF,TGTGCCAGCAGCGTTCAGCCTAGCGGGAGAAACGAGCAGTTCTTC